These 11 T cell receptor beta chains originate from one sample sequenced in a study of tumor and adjacent non-tumor tissue in lung cancer. A modified ARM-PCR protocol with three rounds of nested PCR amplified TCRbeta. TCRdb recomputed calls from the multiplex PCR reads with MiXCR, one row per CDR3 protein. This table holds 52,000 or so distinct CDR3 sequences, about 70% found once. RNA was extracted from bulk tissue without any cell sorting. The normal lung tissue was taken more than 3 cm from the tumor edge. Sequenced input: distant non-tumor lung tissue. These receptors were taken from a woman aged 55-75 years with non-small cell lung cancer.

In DNA form, the CDR3 reads TGTGCCAGCAGTTTTAACCGGACGGGAGGCATAGATACGCAGTATTTT. This codes for CASSFNRTGGIDTQYF. The genes are TRBV12-3 or TRBV12-4 and TRBJ2-3, with 7 bases identical to TRBD2. V lost 3 bases to trimming and J lost 5 bases; unmatched junction nucleotides: 11. This CDR3 has 16 residues.

As for this clonotype: One junction end does not reproduce the germline sequence, and a read error may be involved. The CDR3 nucleotides are TGTGCCACCAGTGGCAGACAGGGGGCCGGCACAGGTACGCAGTATTTT. It yields the protein CATSGRQGAGTGTQYF. This rearrangement joins TRBV24-1 to TRBJ2-3; 10 positions match TRBD1. Germline lookup yields CDR1 KGHDR and CDR2 SFDVKD. This CDR3 is built from 16 residues.

Comment on this clonotype: At one of its ends the junction is not consistent with the germline gene, which may arise from a read error. CDR3: CASSYGVQSIHYF. DNA for the CDR3: TGTGCCAGCAGTTACGGTGTCCAAAGCATTCACTACTTC. V usage is TRBV6-2 or TRBV6-3 and J usage is TRBJ2-4; D is ambiguous. Germline V CDR1 and CDR2: MNHEY, SVGEGT. This CDR3 is 13 amino acids long.

Only a few counts were recorded for this clonotype. This chain links TRBV29-1 with TRBJ2-3; unclear D gene. Germline lookup yields CDR1 SQVTM and CDR2 ANQGSEA. The length of the CDR3 is 11 residues. V dropped 5 bases and J dropped 7 bases, with 10 bases sitting between them. The CDR3 DNA reads TGCAGCGTTTCGATGGGGTATACGCAGTATTTT. Protein: CSVSMGYTQYF.

With regard to this clonotype: It is likely a read error, because the conserved phenylalanine at the end of the CDR3 is missing. J is TRBJ2-7 and V is TRBV14; 7 bases fit TRBD1. This CDR3 comprises 14 residues. J gave up 2 bases and V 4 bases, and 5 bases lay outside the gene matches. Per germline, CDR1 SGHDN and CDR2 FVKESK. CDR3: CASSPTGTAYEQYI. DNA of the CDR3: TGTGCCAGCAGCCCTACGGGGACAGCCTACGAGCAGTACATC.

Notes on this clonotype: Compared with germline, one end of the junction differs, possibly owing to a read error. The rearrangement joins TRBV6-2 or TRBV6-3 to TRBJ1-1, with a possible D match to TRBD1 (5 bases). The CDR3 runs to 15 residues. The germline V gene has CDR1 MNHEY and CDR2 SVGEGT. The chain's CDR3 is CPSSPVLEGNTAAFF. The CDR3 DNA sequence: TGTCCCAGCAGCCCAGTCCTGGAGGGGAACACTGCAGCTTTCTTT.

This clonotype was detected only a few times. The junction departs from germline at one end; a sequencing error may be responsible. The chain recombines TRBV4-1 with TRBJ2-5, with D possibly matching TRBD2 (6 bases). This CDR3 comprises 16 residues. Germline V gives CDR1 MGHRA, CDR2 YSYEKL. The CDR3 sequence: CASNQDSGVTLETQYF. DNA for the CDR3: TGCGCCAGCAACCAAGATTCGGGAGTAACCCTGGAGACCCAGTACTTC.

The chain employs TRBV6-2 or TRBV6-3 and TRBJ2-5; tentatively, D is TRBD2 (5 bases). The CDR3 runs to 14 residues. Trimming cost V 6 bases and J 5 bases, with 16 bases left between them. Germline V gives CDR1 MNHEY, CDR2 SVGEGT. CDR3: CASSTPSDLETQYF. In nucleotides, the CDR3 is TGTGCCAGCAGCACGCCATCGGACTTGGAGACCCAGTACTTC.

On this clonotype itself: Because it lacks the conserved phenylalanine or tryptophan at the end, this CDR3 is likely a read error. The chain is built from TRBV10-3 and TRBJ2-7, with D unclear. The CDR3 sequence is 11 residues long. Germline lookup yields CDR1 ENHRY and CDR2 SYGVKD. CDR3 protein: CVISEGNEQYI. CDR3 DNA sequence: TGTGTCATCAGTGAAGGGAACGAGCAGTACATC.

Remarks on this clonotype: A read error may explain this, as a much larger clone is one base away. This sequence joins TRBV15 and TRBJ1-5; D unresolved. The germline V gene encodes CDR1 LNHNV and CDR2 YYDKDF (reference sequence). V was clipped by 5 bases and J by 2 bases, with 13 bases between them. The CDR3 is 15 amino acids. The CDR3 bases are TGTGCCACCAGCCTCGTCTCCGGGGGCAATCAGCCCCAGCATTTT. Protein sequence: CATSLVSGGNQPQHF. Supplemented by reference TRBV15 and TRBJ1-5, the full variable domain reads DAMVIQNPRYQVTQFGKPVTLSCSQTLNHNVMYWYQQKSSQAPKLLFHYYDKDFNNEADTPDNFQSRRPNTSFCFLDIRSPGLGDTAMYLCATSLVSGGNQPQHFGDGTRLSIL.

This clonotype has only one observation. The conserved phenylalanine or tryptophan is not found at the CDR3 terminus, so this likely reflects a read error. The DNA is left out, because the CDR3 cannot be placed on it with certainty; the CDR3 is given as TCRdb lists it. CDR3 sequence: CASSYTGTEEQFL. The rearrangement uses TRBV6-2 or TRBV6-3 and TRBJ2-1. Germline lookup yields CDR1 MNHEY and CDR2 SVGEGT. Including both end residues, the CDR3 is 13 amino acids long.